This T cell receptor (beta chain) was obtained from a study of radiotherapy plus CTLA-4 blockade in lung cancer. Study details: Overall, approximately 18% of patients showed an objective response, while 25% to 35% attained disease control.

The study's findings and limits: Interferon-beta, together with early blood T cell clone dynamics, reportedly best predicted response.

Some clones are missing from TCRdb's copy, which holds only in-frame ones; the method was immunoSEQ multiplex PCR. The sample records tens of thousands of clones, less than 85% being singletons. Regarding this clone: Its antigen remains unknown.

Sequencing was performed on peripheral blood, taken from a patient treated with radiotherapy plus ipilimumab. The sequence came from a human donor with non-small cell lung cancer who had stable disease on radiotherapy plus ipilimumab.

The CDR3 here is CASSLSDRLTGYTF. The CDR3 DNA reads as TGCGCCAGCAGCTTGTCGGACAGACTTACAGGCTACACCTTC. The chain couples TRBV5-1 to TRBJ1-2; the D gene is possibly TRBD1 (6 bases). Trimming removed 1 base from V and 8 bases from J, with 15 bases in between. Germline values: CDR1 SGHRS, CDR2 YFSETQ. The CDR3 is made up of 14 amino acids.